One and the same sample provided the 8 T cell receptor beta chains below, sequenced in a study of blood T cells in healthy people across ages. A second PCR, run for about 7 to 11 cycles, used a sample-barcoded 5' primer plus a J-beta primer mix. Each CDR3 protein gets one entry after TCRdb re-called the 5' RACE reads with MiXCR. This table holds fewer than 700,000 distinct CDR3 sequences, roughly 43% found once. The sequenced sample was blood. These receptors were taken from an elderly man in good health.

Only a few counts were recorded for this clonotype. The rearrangement joins TRBV7-9 to TRBJ2-3; 7 bases line up with TRBD2. Germline lookup yields CDR1 SEHNR and CDR2 FQNEAQ (reference sequence). The CDR3 has 17 amino acids. V dropped 5 bases and J dropped 2; count of bases not matched to a gene: 13. The CDR3 spells CASSPTRERGNTDTQYF. The CDR3 DNA follows: TGTGCCAGCAGCCCAACACGTGAGCGGGGAAACACAGATACGCAGTATTTT.

The rearrangement uses TRBV12-3 or TRBV12-4 and TRBJ1-2, with 7 positions matching TRBD1. This CDR3 is built from 15 residues. The trim removed 5 bases at V and 1 base at J, leaving 7 bases unmatched. CDR3 loop: CASSPHGTDNYGYTF. CDR3 DNA: TGTGCCAGCAGTCCTCACGGGACAGATAACTATGGCTACACCTTC.

This clonotype has a handful of counts. This chain links TRBV4-3 with TRBJ1-1; no clear D gene. Trimming cost V 1 base and J 3 bases, with 9 bases left between them. Germline CDR1 and CDR2: LGHNA and YSLEER. The CDR3 contains 14 residues. In nucleotides, the CDR3 is TGCGCCAGCAGCCAAGTTTCCGGGGACACTGAAGCTTTCTTT. Translating gives CASSQVSGDTEAFF.

This chain connects TRBV27 to TRBJ2-7; D is ambiguous. The germline gives CDR1 MNHEY, CDR2 SMNVEV (reference sequence). This CDR3 region has 12 residues. Trimming pared 5 bases from V and 5 bases from J, leaving 10 bases between. CDR3 nucleotides: TGTGCCAGCAGTAGCTGGAACGACGAGCAGTACTTC. Protein sequence: CASSSWNDEQYF.

The rearrangement uses TRBV3-1 and TRBJ1-1; D remains ambiguous. The CDR3 runs 14 residues. Trimming cost V 0 bases and J 0 bases, with 5 bases left between them. Germline values: CDR1 LGHDT, CDR2 YNNKEL (reference sequence). The CDR3 spells CASSQDQVNTEAFF. CDR3 in DNA: TGTGCCAGCAGCCAAGACCAGGTGAACACTGAAGCTTTCTTT. Full variable domain (missing parts from reference TRBV3-1 and TRBJ1-1): DTAVSQTPKYLVTQMGNDKSIKCEQNLGHDTMYWYKQDSKKFLKIMFSYNNKELIINETVPNRFSPKSPDKAHLNLHINSLELGDSAVYFCASSQDQVNTEAFFGQGTRLTVV.

The chain couples TRBV15 to TRBJ2-1, with 7 nucleotides matching TRBD1. This CDR3 is built from 15 residues. J lost 6 bases, V lost 3 bases, and 8 bases had no gene match. CDR1 and CDR2 (germline): LNHNV, YYDKDF (reference sequence). CDR3 residues: CATSSLRTGRNEQFF. The CDR3 DNA sequence: TGTGCCACCAGCAGCCTAAGGACAGGCCGCAATGAGCAGTTCTTC.

The CDR3 protein is CASKPVEWEYKEQFF. CDR3 nucleotides: TGTGCCAGCAAGCCCGTGGAGTGGGAGTATAAAGAGCAGTTCTTC. The chain recombines TRBV6-5 with TRBJ2-1, with a weak D call TRBD2 (5 bases). The V end was cut by 7 bases, the J end by 10 bases, with 23 bases between. CDR1 and CDR2 (germline): MNHEY, SVGAGI. The CDR3 extends over 15 amino acids.

This clonotype turned up a few times. The chain employs TRBV7-2 and TRBJ2-3; TRBD2 matches 7 bases. The CDR3 is 15 residues long. J gave up 6 bases and V 1 base, and 7 bases lay outside the gene matches. Germline V lookup: CDR1 SGHTA, CDR2 FQGNSA. The CDR3 region has the DNA TGTGCCAGCAGCTTAGGAGCCGCGGGAGTTGATACGCAGTATTTT. Its translation is CASSLGAAGVDTQYF.